This is a list of T cell receptor beta chains from one sample in a study of blood T cell repertoires in COVID-19. TCRdb's table, derived via immunoSEQ multiplex PCR, lists solely in-frame clones and lacks some. The top ten clones hold roughly 2.6% of a sample with more than 250,000 clones, around nine tenths of them seen once. Sequencing input: PBMCs or T cells enriched from blood (not recorded which). The receptor source for this set is a woman aged 18-35 years who had recovered from COVID-19. Both conserved end residues are part of each CDR3. Fields, in order: clone size, D gene, V gene, J gene, CDR3 protein, CDR3 DNA. A D gene is named only where the DNA matches it firmly. Clone size is shown for a subset of rows, as once, few, many or a class of expanded clone.

clone size: NA; D gene: NA; V gene: TRBV21-1; J gene: TRBJ2-5; CDR3 protein: CASSKGLWDRVSKRQTQYF; CDR3 DNA: TGTGCCAGCAGCAAAGGGTTATGGGACAGGGTATCCAAAAGGCAGACCCAGTACTTC
clone size: NA; D gene: TRBD1; V gene: TRBV3-1/TRBV3-2; J gene: TRBJ1-6; CDR3 protein: CASSRRRDRGSYNSPLHF; CDR3 DNA: TGTGCCAGCAGCCGACGCCGGGACAGAGGCTCCTATAATTCACCCCTCCACTTT
clone size: NA; D gene: TRBD1; V gene: TRBV5-8; J gene: TRBJ2-2; CDR3 protein: CASSLGGGQGATGELFF; CDR3 DNA: TGTGCCAGCAGCCTTGGCGGGGGACAGGGGGCTACAGGGGAGCTGTTTTTT
clone size: NA; D gene: NA; V gene: TRBV7-9; J gene: TRBJ2-3; CDR3 protein: CASSPVTDTQYF; CDR3 DNA: TGTGCCAGCAGCCCCGTCACAGATACGCAGTATTTT
clone size: NA; D gene: NA; V gene: TRBV24-1; J gene: TRBJ2-2; CDR3 protein: CATSDPTGTRELFF; CDR3 DNA: TGTGCCACCAGTGATCCTACAGGGACCCGGGAGCTGTTTTTT
clone size: NA; D gene: NA; V gene: TRBV6-2/TRBV6-3; J gene: TRBJ1-2; CDR3 protein: CASSQDNTYTF; CDR3 DNA: TGTGCCAGCAGCCAAGACAATACGTACACCTTC
clone size: NA; D gene: NA; V gene: TRBV11-3; J gene: TRBJ2-7; CDR3 protein: CASSFTTSLSEQYF; CDR3 DNA: TGTGCCAGCAGTTTTACGACTAGTCTCTCGGAGCAGTACTTC
clone size: NA; D gene: NA; V gene: TRBV19; J gene: TRBJ2-2; CDR3 protein: CASRGTGTNTGELFF; CDR3 DNA: TGTGCCAGTAGGGGTACAGGGACGAACACCGGGGAGCTGTTTTTT
clone size: NA; D gene: TRBD2; V gene: TRBV4-1; J gene: TRBJ2-1; CDR3 protein: CASSRQIAGGPANYNEQFF; CDR3 DNA: TGCGCCAGCAGCCGGCAAATAGCGGGAGGGCCCGCTAACTACAATGAGCAGTTCTTC
clone size: NA; D gene: TRBD1; V gene: TRBV6-5; J gene: TRBJ1-5; CDR3 protein: CASRRDRDQPQHF; CDR3 DNA: TGTGCCAGCAGGAGGGACAGGGACCAGCCCCAGCATTTT
clone size: NA; D gene: TRBD1; V gene: TRBV4-3; J gene: TRBJ1-2; CDR3 protein: CASSQDGGQGGYGYTF; CDR3 DNA: TGCGCCAGCAGCCAAGATGGAGGACAGGGAGGCTATGGCTACACCTTC
clone size: NA; D gene: TRBD2; V gene: TRBV2; J gene: TRBJ2-7; CDR3 protein: CAIGGDEQYF; CDR3 DNA: TGTGCGATCGGGGGGGACGAGCAGTACTTC
clone size: NA; D gene: TRBD2; V gene: TRBV9; J gene: TRBJ2-7; CDR3 protein: CASSEGLANSYEQYF; CDR3 DNA: TGTGCCAGCAGCGAGGGACTAGCGAATTCATACGAGCAGTACTTC
clone size: NA; D gene: NA; V gene: TRBV14; J gene: TRBJ1-2; CDR3 protein: CASSQDRGGDYGYTF; CDR3 DNA: TGTGCCAGCAGCCAAGATCGAGGAGGGGACTATGGCTACACCTTC
clone size: NA; D gene: NA; V gene: TRBV2; J gene: TRBJ1-4; CDR3 protein: CASSDPGIGEKLFF; CDR3 DNA: TGTGCCAGCAGTGATCCAGGGATTGGAGAAAAACTGTTTTTT
clone size: NA; D gene: NA; V gene: TRBV6-2/TRBV6-3; J gene: TRBJ1-6; CDR3 protein: CASSPDVHRRSPLHF; CDR3 DNA: TGTGCCAGCAGTCCGGACGTCCATCGGAGGTCACCCCTCCACTTT
clone size: NA; D gene: TRBD1; V gene: TRBV19; J gene: TRBJ1-2; CDR3 protein: CASSTTGGQSWGYTF; CDR3 DNA: TGTGCCAGTAGTACGACCGGGGGACAGTCCTGGGGCTACACCTTC
clone size: NA; D gene: NA; V gene: TRBV2; J gene: TRBJ2-6; CDR3 protein: CASSPGVDSGANVLTF; CDR3 DNA: TGTGCCAGCAGTCCAGGGGTTGATTCTGGGGCCAACGTCCTGACTTTC
clone size: NA; D gene: TRBD2; V gene: TRBV9; J gene: TRBJ2-1; CDR3 protein: CASSARLAGSPREQFF; CDR3 DNA: TGTGCCAGCAGCGCCCGACTAGCGGGGTCGCCAAGGGAGCAGTTCTTC
clone size: NA; D gene: NA; V gene: TRBV4-3; J gene: TRBJ1-5; CDR3 protein: CASSQEGRGGQPQHF; CDR3 DNA: TGCGCCAGCAGCCAAGAGGGCAGGGGCGGTCAGCCCCAGCATTTT
clone size: once; D gene: TRBD1; V gene: TRBV6-4; J gene: TRBJ1-6; CDR3 protein: CASARDRDNSPLHF; CDR3 DNA: TGTGCCAGCGCCCGGGACAGGGATAATTCACCCCTCCACTTT
clone size: NA; D gene: TRBD1; V gene: TRBV11-2; J gene: TRBJ2-5; CDR3 protein: CASSNTRDRGRETQYF; CDR3 DNA: TGTGCCAGCAGCAACACCCGGGACAGGGGGCGGGAGACCCAGTACTTC
clone size: once; D gene: NA; V gene: TRBV11-2; J gene: TRBJ2-1; CDR3 protein: CASSLRGTGYNEQFF; CDR3 DNA: TGTGCCAGCAGCCTCCGGGGGACTGGCTACAATGAGCAGTTCTTC
clone size: NA; D gene: NA; V gene: TRBV29-1; J gene: TRBJ2-7; CDR3 protein: CSVVVSFEGYEQYF; CDR3 DNA: TGCAGCGTGGTGGTTTCTTTTGAGGGTTACGAGCAGTACTTC
clone size: few; D gene: TRBD2; V gene: TRBV19; J gene: TRBJ2-1; CDR3 protein: CASSETSGGHGNEQFF; CDR3 DNA: TGTGCCAGTAGTGAGACTAGCGGGGGTCACGGCAATGAGCAGTTCTTC
clone size: NA; D gene: NA; V gene: TRBV9; J gene: TRBJ1-2; CDR3 protein: CASSLGGPDGYTF; CDR3 DNA: TGTGCCAGCAGCCTGGGGGGGCCGGATGGCTACACCTTC
clone size: NA; D gene: TRBD1; V gene: TRBV27; J gene: TRBJ2-3; CDR3 protein: CASSPLDRGSTDTQYF; CDR3 DNA: TGTGCCAGCAGCCCCTTGGACAGGGGATCAACAGATACGCAGTATTTT
clone size: NA; D gene: TRBD1; V gene: TRBV7-9; J gene: TRBJ1-2; CDR3 protein: CASSFFRDRGHYGYTF; CDR3 DNA: TGTGCCAGCAGCTTTTTCAGGGACAGGGGGCACTATGGCTACACCTTC